This TCR beta chain was sequenced for a study of technical replicates of blood from a handful of donors. Assay used: immunoSEQ multiplex PCR; TCRdb lists only in-frame clones, some missing. This table has approximately 79,000 clones, approximately 97% appearing once. This CDR3 is built from 16 residues. Deletions cut 5 bases from V and 0 bases from J, with 15 bases between. Looked up from germline, CDR1 is SEHNR and CDR2 is FQNEAQ (reference sequence). The sequencing input was T cells isolated from PBMCs. The genes are TRBV7-9 and TRBJ2-3; D is possibly TRBD1 (6 bases). This TCR was sampled from a human donor in good health. CDR3 residues: CASSDTGTQSTDTQYF. The DNA of the CDR3 is TGTGCCAGCAGCGATACCGGGACACAGAGCACAGATACGCAGTATTTT.